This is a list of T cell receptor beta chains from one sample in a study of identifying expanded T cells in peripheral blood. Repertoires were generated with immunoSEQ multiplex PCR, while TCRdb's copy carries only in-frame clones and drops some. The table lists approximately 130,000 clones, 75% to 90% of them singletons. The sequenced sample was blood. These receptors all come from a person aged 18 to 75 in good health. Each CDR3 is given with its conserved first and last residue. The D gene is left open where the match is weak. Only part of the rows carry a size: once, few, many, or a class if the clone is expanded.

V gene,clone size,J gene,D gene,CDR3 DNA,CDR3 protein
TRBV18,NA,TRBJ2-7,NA,TGTGCCAGCTCACCAAGTTCAGGGAGCATTCCCTACGAGCAGTACTTC,CASSPSSGSIPYEQYF
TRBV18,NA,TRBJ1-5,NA,TGTGCCAGCTCACCATATCGGGGCCAGGGTAGCAATCAGCCCCAGCATTTT,CASSPYRGQGSNQPQHF
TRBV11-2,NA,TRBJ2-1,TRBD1,TGTGCCAGCAGCTTATACCAGGGACAGGGCTACAATGAGCAGTTCTTC,CASSLYQGQGYNEQFF
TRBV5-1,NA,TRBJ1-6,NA,TGCGCCAGCAGCTGGGCCCCGGGAGCCGGAGTACAATCACCCCTCCACTTT,CASSWAPGAGVQSPLHF
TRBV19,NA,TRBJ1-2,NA,TGTGCCAGTAGTAGTACCCCTACGGGAGTTCGGAGTGGCTACACCTTC,CASSSTPTGVRSGYTF
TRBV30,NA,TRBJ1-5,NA,TGTGCCTGGAGTACAGGGTCGGAGGGGCAGCCCCAGCATTTT,CAWSTGSEGQPQHF
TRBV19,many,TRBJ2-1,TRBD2,TGTGCCAGTAGTTTTCTAGCGGGGGCCACTGAGCAGTTCTTC,CASSFLAGATEQFF
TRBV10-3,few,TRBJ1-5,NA,TGTGCCATCAGTGCGGTCAGCTATTCTCAGCCCCAGCATTTT,CAISAVSYSQPQHF
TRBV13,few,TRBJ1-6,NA,TGTGCCAGCAGCCTACAGGGAAACAATTCACCCCTCCACTTT,CASSLQGNNSPLHF
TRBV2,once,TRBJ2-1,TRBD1,TGTGCCAGCAGTGATCGGAGACAGGGGGGATCCTACAATGAGCAGTTCTTC,CASSDRRQGGSYNEQFF
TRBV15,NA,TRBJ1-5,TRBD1,TGTGCCACCAGCAGAGAGCACCCGTTCGATCTTGGACAGGGTGGTTCAGGTGATCAGCCCCAGCATTTT,CATSREHPFDLGQGGSGDQPQHF
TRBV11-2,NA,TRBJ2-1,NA,TGTGCCAGCAGCTTCGTGGGACCTACAGCCTACAATGAGCAGTTCTTC,CASSFVGPTAYNEQFF
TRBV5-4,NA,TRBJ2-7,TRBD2,TGTGCCAGCAGCCCAAGAGCGGGGGGTTCCCACGAGCAGTACTTC,CASSPRAGGSHEQYF
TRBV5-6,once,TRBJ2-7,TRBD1,TGTGCCAGCGAAGGTATTGGGACAGGGGATGACTACGAGCAGTACTTC,CASEGIGTGDDYEQYF
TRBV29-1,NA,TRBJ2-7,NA,TGCAGCGTTGAACTACAGGCCGGCTACGAGCAGTACTTC,CSVELQAGYEQYF
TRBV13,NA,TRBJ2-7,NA,TGTGCCAGCAGCCAGAGGGACCAATGGAACTACGAGCAGTACTTC,CASSQRDQWNYEQYF
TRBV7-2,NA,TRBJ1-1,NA,TGTGCCAGCAGCTTGGGGGGGATTAACACTGAAGCTTTCTTT,CASSLGGINTEAFF
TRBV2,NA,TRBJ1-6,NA,TGTGCCAGCAGCGGGGGGGAGGATTCACCCCTCCACTTT,CASSGGEDSPLHF
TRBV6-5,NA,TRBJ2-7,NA,TGTGCCAGCAAAATGGGGAGGGAGCAGTACTTC,CASKMGREQYF
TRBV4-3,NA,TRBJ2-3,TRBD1,TGCGCCAGCAGTCCTGACAGGGGCCCCACAGATACGCAGTATTTT,CASSPDRGPTDTQYF
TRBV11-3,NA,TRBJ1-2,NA,TGTGCCAGCAGCTTAGATCCCCAGGGTGGCTACACCTTC,CASSLDPQGGYTF
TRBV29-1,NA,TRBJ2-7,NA,TGCAGCGTCGCGGACGGGGTGAATAGGCACGAGCAGTACTTC,CSVADGVNRHEQYF
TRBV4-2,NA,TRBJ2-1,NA,TGTGCCAGCAGCCAGCCGCAGGGACTCAATGAGCAGTTCTTC,CASSQPQGLNEQFF
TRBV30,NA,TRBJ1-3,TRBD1,TGTGCCTCCATCACCCCAAACGGGACAGGGGAGAGAAACACCATATATTTT,CASITPNGTGERNTIYF
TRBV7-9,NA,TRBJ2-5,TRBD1,TGTGCCAGCAGCAGGATGACAGGGGGAGCAGAGACCCAGTACTTC,CASSRMTGGAETQYF
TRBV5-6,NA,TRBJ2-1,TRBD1,TGTGCCAGCAGCTTGGGGGACAGGGTCGTGTATGAGCAGTTCTTC,CASSLGDRVVYEQFF